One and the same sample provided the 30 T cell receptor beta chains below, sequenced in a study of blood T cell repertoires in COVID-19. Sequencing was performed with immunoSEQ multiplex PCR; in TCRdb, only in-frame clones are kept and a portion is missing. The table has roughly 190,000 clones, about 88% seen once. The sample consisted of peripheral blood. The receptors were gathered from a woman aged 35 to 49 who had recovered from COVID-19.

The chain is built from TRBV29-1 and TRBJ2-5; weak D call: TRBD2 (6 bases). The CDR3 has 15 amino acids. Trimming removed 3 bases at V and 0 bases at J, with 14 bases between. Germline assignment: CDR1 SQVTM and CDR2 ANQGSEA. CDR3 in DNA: TGCAGCGTTGAGATTAGCGGAATAAACCAAGAGACCCAGTACTTC. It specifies CSVEISGINQETQYF.

The CDR3 coding sequence is TGTGCCAGCAGTGGCGGTGGATGGGTCACAGATACGCAGTATTTT. Protein product: CASSGGGWVTDTQYF. The chain links TRBV6-2 or TRBV6-3 to TRBJ2-3, with unresolved D. The CDR3 runs to 15 residues. The germline gives CDR1 MNHEY, CDR2 SVGEGT. V was clipped by 5 bases and J by 2 bases, with 14 bases between them.

CDR3 sequence: CASSLSGRGYNEQFF. CDR3 DNA: TGTGCCAGTAGCCTTAGCGGGAGAGGTTACAATGAGCAGTTCTTC. The chain has TRBV19 and TRBJ2-1; 9 bases are shared with TRBD2. The ends lost 6 bases at V and 4 bases at J; junction bases unmatched: 7. The germline gives CDR1 LNHDA, CDR2 SQIVND (reference sequence). This CDR3 spans 15 amino acids.

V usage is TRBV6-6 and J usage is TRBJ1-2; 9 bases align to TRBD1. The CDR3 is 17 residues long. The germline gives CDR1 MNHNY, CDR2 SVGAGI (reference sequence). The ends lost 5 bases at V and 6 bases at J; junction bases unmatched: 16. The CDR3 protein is CASSGSTGGYLRDGYTF. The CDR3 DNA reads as TGTGCCAGCAGTGGATCGACAGGGGGATATTTGCGGGATGGCTACACCTTC.

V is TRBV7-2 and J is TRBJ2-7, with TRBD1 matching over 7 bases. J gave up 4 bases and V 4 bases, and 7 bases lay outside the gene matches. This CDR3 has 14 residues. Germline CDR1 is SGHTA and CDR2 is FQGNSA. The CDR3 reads CASSSQGDRYEQYF. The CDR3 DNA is TGTGCCAGCAGCTCTCAGGGGGATCGGTACGAGCAGTACTTC.

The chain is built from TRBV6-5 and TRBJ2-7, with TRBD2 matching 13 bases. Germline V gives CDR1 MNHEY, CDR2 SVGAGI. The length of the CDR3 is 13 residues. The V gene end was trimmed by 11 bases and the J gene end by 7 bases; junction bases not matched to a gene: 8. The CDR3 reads CAARRTSGSEQYF. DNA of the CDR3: TGTGCCGCCCGGCGGACTAGCGGGAGTGAGCAGTACTTC.

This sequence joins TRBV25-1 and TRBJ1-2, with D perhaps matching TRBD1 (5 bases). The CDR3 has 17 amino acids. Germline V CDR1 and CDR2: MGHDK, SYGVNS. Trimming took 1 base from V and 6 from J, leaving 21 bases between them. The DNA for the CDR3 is TGTGCCAGCAGTGAATCGGTTAGGGGACTCGCCCGGGATGGCTACACCTTC. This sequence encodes CASSESVRGLARDGYTF.

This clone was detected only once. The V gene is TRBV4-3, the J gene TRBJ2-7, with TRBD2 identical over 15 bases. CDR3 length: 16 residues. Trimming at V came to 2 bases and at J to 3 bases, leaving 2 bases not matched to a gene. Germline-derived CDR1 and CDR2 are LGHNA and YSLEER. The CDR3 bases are TGCGCCAGCAGCCAAACGGGACTAGCGGGGGGCTACGAGCAGTACTTC. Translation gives CASSQTGLAGGYEQYF.

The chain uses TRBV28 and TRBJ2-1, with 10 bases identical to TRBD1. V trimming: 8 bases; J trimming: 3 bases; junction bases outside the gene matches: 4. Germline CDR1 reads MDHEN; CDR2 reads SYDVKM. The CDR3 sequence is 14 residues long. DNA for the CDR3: TGTGCCAGCTGGACAGGGGGATTCTACAATGAGCAGTTCTTC. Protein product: CASWTGGFYNEQFF.

The CDR3 coding sequence is TGTGCCAGCAGTTACTCGGTGTTTAGTGGTGGAAACACCATATATTTT. It translates to CASSYSVFSGGNTIYF. V and J are TRBV6-5 and TRBJ1-3; no reliable D call. The CDR3 covers 16 residues. Per germline, CDR1 MNHEY and CDR2 SVGAGI. V shed 0 bases and J shed 3 bases, with 12 bases lying between them.

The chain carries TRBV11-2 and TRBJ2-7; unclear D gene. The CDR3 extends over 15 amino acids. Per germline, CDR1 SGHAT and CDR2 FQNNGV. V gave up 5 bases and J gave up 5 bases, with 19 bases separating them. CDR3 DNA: TGTGCCAGCAGCCCCACCCCCCCACTATCCCACGAGCAGTACTTC. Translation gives CASSPTPPLSHEQYF.

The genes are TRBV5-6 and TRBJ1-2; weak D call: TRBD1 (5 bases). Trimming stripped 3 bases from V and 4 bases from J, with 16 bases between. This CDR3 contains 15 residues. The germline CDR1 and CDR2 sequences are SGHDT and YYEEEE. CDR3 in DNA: TGTGCCAGCAGCTCTTCAGACAGTCTGGTCTATGGCTACACCTTC. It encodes CASSSSDSLVYGYTF.

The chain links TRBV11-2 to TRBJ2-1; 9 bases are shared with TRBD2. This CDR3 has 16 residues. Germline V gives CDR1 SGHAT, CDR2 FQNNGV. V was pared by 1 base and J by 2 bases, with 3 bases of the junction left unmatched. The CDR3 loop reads CASSLVSGRTYNEQFF. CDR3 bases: TGTGCCAGCAGCTTAGTGAGCGGGAGGACCTACAATGAGCAGTTCTTC.

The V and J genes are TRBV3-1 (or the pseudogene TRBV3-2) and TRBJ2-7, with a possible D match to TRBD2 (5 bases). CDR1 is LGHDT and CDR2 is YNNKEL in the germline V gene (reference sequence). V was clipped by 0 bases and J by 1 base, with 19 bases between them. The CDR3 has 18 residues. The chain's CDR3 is CASSQEVRSTDLSYEQYF. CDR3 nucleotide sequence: TGTGCCAGCAGCCAAGAAGTCCGAAGCACGGACTTGTCCTACGAGCAGTACTTC.

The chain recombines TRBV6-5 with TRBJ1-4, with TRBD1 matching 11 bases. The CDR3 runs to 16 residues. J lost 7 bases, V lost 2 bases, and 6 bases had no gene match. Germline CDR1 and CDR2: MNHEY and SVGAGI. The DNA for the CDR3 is TGTGCCAGCAGTTACCCGACCGGGACAGGGGGTGAAAAACTGTTTTTT. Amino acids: CASSYPTGTGGEKLFF.

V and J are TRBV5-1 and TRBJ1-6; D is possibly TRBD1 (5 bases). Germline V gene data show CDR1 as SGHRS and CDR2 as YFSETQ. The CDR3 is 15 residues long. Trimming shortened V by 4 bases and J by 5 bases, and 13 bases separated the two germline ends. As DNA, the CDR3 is TGCGCCAGCAGCGTACAGGAGCCGGATAATTCACCCCTCCACTTT. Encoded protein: CASSVQEPDNSPLHF.

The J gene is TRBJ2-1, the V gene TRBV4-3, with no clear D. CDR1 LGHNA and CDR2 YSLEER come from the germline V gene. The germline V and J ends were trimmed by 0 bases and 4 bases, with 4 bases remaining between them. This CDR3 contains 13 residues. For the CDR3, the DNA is TGCGCCAGCAGCCAAGACAGTTACAATGAGCAGTTCTTC. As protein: CASSQDSYNEQFF.

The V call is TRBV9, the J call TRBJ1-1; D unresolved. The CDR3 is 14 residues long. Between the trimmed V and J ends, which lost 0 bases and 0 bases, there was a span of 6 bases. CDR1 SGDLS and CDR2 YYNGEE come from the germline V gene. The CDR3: CASSVEELNTEAFF. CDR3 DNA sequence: TGTGCCAGCAGCGTAGAAGAGCTGAACACTGAAGCTTTCTTT.

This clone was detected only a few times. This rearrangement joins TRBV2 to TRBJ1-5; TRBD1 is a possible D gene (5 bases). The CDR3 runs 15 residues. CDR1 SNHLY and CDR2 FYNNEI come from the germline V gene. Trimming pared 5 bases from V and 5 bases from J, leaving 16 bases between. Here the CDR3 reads CASSQDSSRHQPQHF. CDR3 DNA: TGTGCCAGCAGTCAAGACAGCTCGCGTCATCAGCCCCAGCATTTT.

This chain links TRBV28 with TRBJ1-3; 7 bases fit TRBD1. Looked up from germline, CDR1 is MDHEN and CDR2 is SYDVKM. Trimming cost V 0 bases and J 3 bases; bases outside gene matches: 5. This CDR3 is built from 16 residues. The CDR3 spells CASSLWTGSFGNTIYF. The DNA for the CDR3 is TGTGCCAGCAGTTTATGGACAGGGAGTTTTGGAAACACCATATATTTT.

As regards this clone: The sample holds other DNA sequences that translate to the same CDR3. The CDR3, as DNA: TGTGCCAGCAGCTCGAGAACAGGGGACAATCAGCCCCAGCATTTT. Translation gives CASSSRTGDNQPQHF. The rearrangement links TRBV7-2 to TRBJ1-5, with TRBD1 matching over 7 bases. Germline CDR1 reads SGHTA; CDR2 reads FQGNSA. Losses at the gene ends were 4 bases for V and 3 bases for J; bases not matched to a gene: 6. The CDR3 is made up of 15 amino acids.

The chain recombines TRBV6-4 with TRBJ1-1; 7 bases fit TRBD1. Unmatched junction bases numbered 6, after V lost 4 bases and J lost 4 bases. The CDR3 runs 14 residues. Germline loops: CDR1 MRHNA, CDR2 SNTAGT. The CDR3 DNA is TGTGCCAGCAGTGTTCAGGGGGAGAGCACTGAAGCTTTCTTT. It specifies CASSVQGESTEAFF.

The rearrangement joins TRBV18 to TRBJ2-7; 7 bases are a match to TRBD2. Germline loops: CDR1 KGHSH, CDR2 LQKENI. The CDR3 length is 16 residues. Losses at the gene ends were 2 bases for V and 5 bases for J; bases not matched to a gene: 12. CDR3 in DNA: TGTGCCAGCTCACCAGTGCTAGCGGAGGGGACGAACGAGCAGTACTTC. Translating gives CASSPVLAEGTNEQYF. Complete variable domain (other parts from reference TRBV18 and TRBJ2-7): NAGVMQNPRHLVRRRGQEARLRCSPMKGHSHVYWYRQLPEEGLKFMVYLQKENIIDESGMPKERFSAEFPKEGPSILRIQQVVRGDSAAYFCASSPVLAEGTNEQYFGPGTRLTVT.

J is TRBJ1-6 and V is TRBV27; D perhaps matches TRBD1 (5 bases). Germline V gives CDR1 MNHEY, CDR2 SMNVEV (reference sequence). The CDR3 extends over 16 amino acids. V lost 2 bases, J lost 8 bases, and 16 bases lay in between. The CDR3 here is CASSLVGDSTDSPLHF. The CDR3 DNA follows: TGTGCCAGCAGTTTAGTGGGGGACTCAACAGATTCACCCCTCCACTTT.

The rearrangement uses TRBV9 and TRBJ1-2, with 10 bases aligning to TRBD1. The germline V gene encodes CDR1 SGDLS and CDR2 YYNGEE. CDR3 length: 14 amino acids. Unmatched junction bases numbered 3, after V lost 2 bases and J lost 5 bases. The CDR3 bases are TGTGCCAGCAGCGTCGGGACAGGGGATTATGGCTACACCTTC. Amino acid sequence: CASSVGTGDYGYTF.

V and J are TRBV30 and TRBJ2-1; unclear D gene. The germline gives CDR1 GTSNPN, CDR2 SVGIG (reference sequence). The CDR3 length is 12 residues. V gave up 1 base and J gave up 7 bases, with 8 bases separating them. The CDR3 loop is CAWSGSGNEQFF. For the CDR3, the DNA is TGTGCCTGGAGTGGTTCCGGGAATGAGCAGTTCTTC.

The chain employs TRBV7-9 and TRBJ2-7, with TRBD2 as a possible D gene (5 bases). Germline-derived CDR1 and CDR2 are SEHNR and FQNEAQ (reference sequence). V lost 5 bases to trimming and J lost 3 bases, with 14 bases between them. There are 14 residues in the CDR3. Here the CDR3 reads CASSQPPGNYEQYF. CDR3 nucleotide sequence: TGTGCCAGCAGCCAGCCGCCGGGGAACTACGAGCAGTACTTC.

CDR3 sequence reads: CASSYSGQSKNIQYF. In DNA form, the CDR3 reads TGTGCCAGCAGTTACTCGGGACAGTCTAAAAACATTCAGTACTTC. V gene TRBV6-5 combines with J gene TRBJ2-4, with 7 bases fitting TRBD1. The V and J ends lost 0 bases and 4 bases, in that order; junction bases with no gene match: 3. The CDR3 contains 15 residues. Germline CDR1 MNHEY, CDR2 SVGAGI.

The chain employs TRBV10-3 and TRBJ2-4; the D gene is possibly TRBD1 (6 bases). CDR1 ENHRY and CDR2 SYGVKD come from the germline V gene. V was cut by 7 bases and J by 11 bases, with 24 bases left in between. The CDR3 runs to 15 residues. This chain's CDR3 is CAIIQGMKGKGFQYF. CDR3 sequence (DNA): TGTGCCATCATCCAGGGGATGAAGGGGAAGGGTTTTCAGTACTTC.

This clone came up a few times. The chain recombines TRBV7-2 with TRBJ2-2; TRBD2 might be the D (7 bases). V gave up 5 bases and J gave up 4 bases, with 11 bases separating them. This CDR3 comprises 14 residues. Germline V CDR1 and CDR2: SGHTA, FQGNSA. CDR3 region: CASSKGGATGELFF. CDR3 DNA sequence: TGTGCCAGCAGCAAAGGGGGGGCCACCGGGGAGCTGTTTTTT.